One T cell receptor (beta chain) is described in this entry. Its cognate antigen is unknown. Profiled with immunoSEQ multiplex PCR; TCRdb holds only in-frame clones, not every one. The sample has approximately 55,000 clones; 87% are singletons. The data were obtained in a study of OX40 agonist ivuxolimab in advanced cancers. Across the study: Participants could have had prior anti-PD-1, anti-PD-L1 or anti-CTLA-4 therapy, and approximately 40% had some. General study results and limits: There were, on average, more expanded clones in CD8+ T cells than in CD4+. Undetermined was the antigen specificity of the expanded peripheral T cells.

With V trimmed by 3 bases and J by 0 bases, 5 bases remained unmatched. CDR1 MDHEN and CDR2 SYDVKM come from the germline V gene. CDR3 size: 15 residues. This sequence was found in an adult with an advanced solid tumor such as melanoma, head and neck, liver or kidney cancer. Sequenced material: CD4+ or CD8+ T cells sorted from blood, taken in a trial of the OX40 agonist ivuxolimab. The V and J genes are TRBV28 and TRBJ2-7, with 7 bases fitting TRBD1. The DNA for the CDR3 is TGTGCCAGCAGTTTGGCGGCAGGGGGCTCCTACGAGCAGTACTTC. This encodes CASSLAAGGSYEQYF. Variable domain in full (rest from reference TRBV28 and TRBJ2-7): DVKVTQSSRYLVKRTGEKVFLECVQDMDHENMFWYRQDPGLGLRLIYFSYDVKMKEKGDIPEGYSVSREKKERFSLILESASTNQTSMYLCASSLAAGGSYEQYFGPGTRLTVT.